This T cell receptor beta chain comes out of a study of regulatory T cells in long-lasting Graves disease. Study as a whole: Newly diagnosed Graves' patients had under 3 months of antithyroid drugs.

The CDR3 spans 16 residues. Germline assignment: CDR1 MDHEN and CDR2 SYDVKM. V was trimmed by 5 bases and J by 1 base, leaving 15 bases between them. The time point: newly diagnosed GD, antithyroid drugs for less than 3 months. After RNA was extracted from PBMCs, the TCR library was made from it. Arm-PCR of CDR3 regions and iRepertoire HTBI primers were the basis on which TCR beta libraries were built. TCRdb reprocessed the multiplex PCR reads via MiXCR and lists one record per CDR3 protein. The repertoire has a few hundred thousand distinct CDR3 sequences, over 15% of them found once; the top ten carry about 27%. This clonotype has just a few counts. These data were likewise used in another study, on T cells in Graves' hyperthyroidism and ophthalmopathy. That work states: Primed by the HTBI set, a first-round RT-PCR was run on the TCR CDR3. Stable hyperthyroidism was separated from ophthalmopathy by a model based on 13 V-J features. The model anticipated ophthalmopathy a median about six months pre-onset.

The sequence was obtained from a man in his forties with Graves disease. This sample comprised peripheral blood mononuclear cells (PBMCs), obtained at new diagnosis, from a patient treated with antithyroid drugs. The J gene is TRBJ1-5, the V gene TRBV28; D unresolved. The CDR3: CASSPLALRSNQPQHF. The CDR3 region has the DNA TGTGCCAGCAGTCCCCTCGCCTTGAGGAGCAATCAGCCCCAGCATTTT.